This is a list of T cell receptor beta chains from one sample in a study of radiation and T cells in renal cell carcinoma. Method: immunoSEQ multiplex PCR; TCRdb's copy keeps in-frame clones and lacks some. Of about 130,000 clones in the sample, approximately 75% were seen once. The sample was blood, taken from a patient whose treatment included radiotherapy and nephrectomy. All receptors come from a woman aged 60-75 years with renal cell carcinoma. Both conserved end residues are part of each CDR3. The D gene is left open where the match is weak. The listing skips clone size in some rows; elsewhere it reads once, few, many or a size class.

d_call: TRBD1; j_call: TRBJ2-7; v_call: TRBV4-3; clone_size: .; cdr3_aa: CASSQHRDSGYEQYF; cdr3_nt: TGCGCCAGCAGCCAACACCGGGACAGTGGCTACGAGCAGTACTTC
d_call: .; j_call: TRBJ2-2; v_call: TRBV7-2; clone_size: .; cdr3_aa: CASSLDRLYTGELFF; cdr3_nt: TGTGCCAGCAGCTTAGACCGACTTTACACCGGGGAGCTGTTTTTT
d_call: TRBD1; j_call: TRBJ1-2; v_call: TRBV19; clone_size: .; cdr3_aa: CASSSQGADYGYTF; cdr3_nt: TGTGCCAGTAGTTCCCAGGGGGCTGACTATGGCTACACCTTC
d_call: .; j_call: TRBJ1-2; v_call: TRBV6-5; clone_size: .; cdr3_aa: CASRPAGYYGYTF; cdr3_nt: TGTGCCAGCCGTCCCGCAGGGTACTATGGCTACACCTTC
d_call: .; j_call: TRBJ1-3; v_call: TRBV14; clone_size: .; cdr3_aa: CASSQAVGSGNTIYF; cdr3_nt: TGTGCCAGCAGCCAAGCTGTAGGCTCTGGAAACACCATATATTTT
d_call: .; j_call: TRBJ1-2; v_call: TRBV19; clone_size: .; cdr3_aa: CASSQGYGYTF; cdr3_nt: TGTGCCAGTAGCCAGGGCTATGGCTACACCTTC
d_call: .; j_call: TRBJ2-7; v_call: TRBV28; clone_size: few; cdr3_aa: CASSPRGYEQYF; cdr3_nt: TGTGCCAGCAGTCCCAGGGGATACGAGCAGTACTTC
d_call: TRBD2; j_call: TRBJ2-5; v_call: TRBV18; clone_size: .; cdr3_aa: CASSPPVAGGPQETQYF; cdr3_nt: TGTGCCAGCTCACCACCGGTGGCGGGGGGCCCCCAAGAGACCCAGTACTTC
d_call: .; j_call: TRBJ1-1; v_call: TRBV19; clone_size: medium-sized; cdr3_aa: CASREGGFLNTEAFF; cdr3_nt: TGTGCCAGTAGAGAAGGGGGATTCCTGAACACTGAAGCTTTCTTT
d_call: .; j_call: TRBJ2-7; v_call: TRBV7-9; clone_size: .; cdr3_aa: CASSPREGAVDEQYF; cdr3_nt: TGTGCCAGCAGCCCCCGGGAGGGGGCGGTAGACGAGCAGTACTTC
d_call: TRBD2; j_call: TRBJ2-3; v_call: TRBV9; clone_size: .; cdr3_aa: CASSPLAGGRTDTQYF; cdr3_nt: TGTGCCAGCAGCCCTCTAGCGGGAGGACGTACAGATACGCAGTATTTT
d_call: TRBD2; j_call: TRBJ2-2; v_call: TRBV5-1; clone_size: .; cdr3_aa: CASSPGLAGAGTGELFF; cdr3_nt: TGCGCCAGCAGCCCGGGACTAGCGGGAGCGGGGACCGGGGAGCTGTTTTTT
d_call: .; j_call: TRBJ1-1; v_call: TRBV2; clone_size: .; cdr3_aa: CASSGSRHQNTEAFF; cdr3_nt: TGTGCCAGCAGTGGAAGTCGACATCAGAACACTGAAGCTTTCTTT
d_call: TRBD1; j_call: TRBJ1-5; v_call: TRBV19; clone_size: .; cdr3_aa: CASSIAGQGGQPQHF; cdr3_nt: TGTGCCAGTAGTATAGCGGGACAGGGTGGACAGCCCCAGCATTTT
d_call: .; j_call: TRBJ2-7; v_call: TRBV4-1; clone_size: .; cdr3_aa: CASSQEGGLRNEQYF; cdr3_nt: TGCGCCAGCAGCCAAGAGGGGGGGCTGAGGAACGAGCAGTACTTC
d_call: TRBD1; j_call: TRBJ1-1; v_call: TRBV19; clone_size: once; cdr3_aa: CASSFGTGGGTEAFF; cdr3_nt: TGTGCCAGTAGTTTCGGGACAGGGGGCGGCACTGAAGCTTTCTTT
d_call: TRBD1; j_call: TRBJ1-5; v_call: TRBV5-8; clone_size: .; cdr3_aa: CASSFLQGLGNQPQHF; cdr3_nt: TGTGCCAGCAGCTTTTTACAGGGGCTAGGCAATCAGCCCCAGCATTTT
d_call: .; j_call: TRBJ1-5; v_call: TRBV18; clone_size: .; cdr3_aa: CASSPGPWGIGSNQPQHF; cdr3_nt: TGTGCCAGCTCACCAGGGCCATGGGGAATCGGAAGCAATCAGCCCCAGCATTTT
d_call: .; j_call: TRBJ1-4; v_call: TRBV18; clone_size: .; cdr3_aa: CASSPPGTGLNEKLFF; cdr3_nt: TGTGCCAGCTCACCACCTGGAACAGGGCTTAATGAAAAACTGTTTTTT
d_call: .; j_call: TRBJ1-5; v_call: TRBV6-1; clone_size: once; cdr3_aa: CASSEWLNQPQHF; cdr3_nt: TGTGCCAGCAGTGAATGGCTTAATCAGCCCCAGCATTTT
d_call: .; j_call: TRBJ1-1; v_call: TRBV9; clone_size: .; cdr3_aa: CASSVGTNAEAFF; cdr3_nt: TGTGCCAGCAGCGTAGGAACAAATGCTGAAGCTTTCTTT
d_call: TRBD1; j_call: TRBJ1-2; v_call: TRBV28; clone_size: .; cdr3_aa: CASSLSVRQARGLGYTF; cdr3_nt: TGTGCCAGCAGTTTATCTGTCCGGCAGGCAAGGGGGCTAGGCTACACCTTC
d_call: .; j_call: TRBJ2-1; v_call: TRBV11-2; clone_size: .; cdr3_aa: CASSSSAHNEQFF; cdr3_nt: TGTGCCAGCAGCTCCAGTGCCCACAATGAGCAGTTCTTC
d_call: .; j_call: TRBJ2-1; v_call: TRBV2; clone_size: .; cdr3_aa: CASSIHVDEQFF; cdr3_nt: TGTGCCAGCAGTATACACGTCGATGAGCAGTTCTTC
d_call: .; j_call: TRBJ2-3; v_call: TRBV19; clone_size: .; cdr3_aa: CASSSGSTSSATDTQYF; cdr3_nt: TGTGCCAGCAGCTCAGGTTCTACTTCCAGTGCGACAGATACGCAGTATTTT
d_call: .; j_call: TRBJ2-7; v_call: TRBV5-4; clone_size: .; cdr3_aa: CASSWGVAEQYF; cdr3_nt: TGTGCCAGCAGCTGGGGGGTCGCGGAGCAGTACTTC
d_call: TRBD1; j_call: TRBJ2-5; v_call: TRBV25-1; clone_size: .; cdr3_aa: CASSESGRGETQYF; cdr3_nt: TGTGCCAGCAGTGAATCGGGCAGGGGGGAGACCCAGTACTTC
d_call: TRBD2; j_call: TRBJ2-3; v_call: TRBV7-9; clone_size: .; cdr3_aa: CASSPTSGSTGSSTDTQYF; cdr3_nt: TGTGCCAGCAGCCCGACTAGCGGGAGCACCGGGAGTAGCACAGATACGCAGTATTTT
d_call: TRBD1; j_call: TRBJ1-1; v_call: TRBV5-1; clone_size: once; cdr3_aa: CASSGGQGGTEAFF; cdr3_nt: TGCGCCAGCAGCGGGGGACAGGGCGGCACTGAAGCTTTCTTT
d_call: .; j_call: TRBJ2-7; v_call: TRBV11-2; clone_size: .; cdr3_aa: CASSNPSGGTYEQYF; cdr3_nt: TGTGCCAGCAGTAACCCCTCGGGCGGCACCTACGAGCAGTACTTC
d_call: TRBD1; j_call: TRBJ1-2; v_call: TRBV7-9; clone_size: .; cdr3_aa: CASSLGDRANGYTF; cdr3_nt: TGTGCCAGCAGCTTAGGGGACAGGGCTAACGGCTACACCTTC
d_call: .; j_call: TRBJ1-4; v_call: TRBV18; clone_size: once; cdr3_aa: CASSPLGGDEKLFF; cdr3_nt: TGTGCCAGCTCACCACTAGGAGGGGATGAAAAACTGTTTTTT
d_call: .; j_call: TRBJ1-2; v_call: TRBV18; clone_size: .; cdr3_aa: CASSPSGDYGYTF; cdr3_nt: TGTGCCAGCTCACCTTCGGGGGACTATGGCTACACCTTC
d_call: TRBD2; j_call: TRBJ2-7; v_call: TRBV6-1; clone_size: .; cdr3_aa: CASSENPPGLAVYEQYF; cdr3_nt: TGTGCCAGCAGTGAAAATCCCCCGGGACTAGCGGTTTACGAGCAGTACTTC
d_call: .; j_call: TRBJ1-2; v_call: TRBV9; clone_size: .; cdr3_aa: CASSVHAGDYGYTF; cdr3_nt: TGTGCCAGCAGCGTTCATGCAGGGGACTATGGCTACACCTTC
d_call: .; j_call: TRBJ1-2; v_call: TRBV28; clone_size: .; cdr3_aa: CASTPAGNGYTF; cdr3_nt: TGTGCCAGCACACCCGCAGGGAATGGCTACACCTTC
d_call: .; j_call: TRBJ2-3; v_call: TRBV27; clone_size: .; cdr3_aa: CASSYRPPELTDTQYF; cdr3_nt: TGTGCCAGCAGTTACCGCCCCCCAGAACTCACAGATACGCAGTATTTT
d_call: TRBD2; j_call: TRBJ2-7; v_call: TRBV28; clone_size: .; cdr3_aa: CASSASGTSYEQYF; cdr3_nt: TGTGCCAGCTCCGCTAGCGGGACTTCCTACGAGCAGTACTTC
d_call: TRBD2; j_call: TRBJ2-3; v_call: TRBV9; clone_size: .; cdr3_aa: CASSAGWGLAGTDTQYF; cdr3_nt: TGTGCCAGCAGCGCTGGGTGGGGACTAGCGGGCACAGATACGCAGTATTTT
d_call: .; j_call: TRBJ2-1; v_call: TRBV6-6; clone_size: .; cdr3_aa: CASRGTVDVGQFF; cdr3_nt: TGTGCCAGCCGAGGGACTGTCGATGTTGGGCAGTTCTTC
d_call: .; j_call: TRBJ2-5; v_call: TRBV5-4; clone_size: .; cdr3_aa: CASSSQGNPETQYF; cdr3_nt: TGTGCCAGCAGCTCGCAGGGGAATCCGGAGACCCAGTACTTC
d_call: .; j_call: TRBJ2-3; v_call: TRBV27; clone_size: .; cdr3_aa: CASSPTTVQGPVHTQYF; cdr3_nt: TGTGCCAGCAGTCCCACCACGGTGCAGGGCCCGGTACATACGCAGTATTTT
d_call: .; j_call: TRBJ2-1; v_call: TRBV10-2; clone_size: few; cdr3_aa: CASSGSVRNEQFF; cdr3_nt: TGCGCCAGCAGTGGGTCTGTTCGCAATGAGCAGTTCTTC
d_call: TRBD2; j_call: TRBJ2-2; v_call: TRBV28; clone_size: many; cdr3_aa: CASKGLAGGTGELFF; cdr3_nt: TGTGCCAGCAAGGGGCTAGCGGGGGGCACCGGGGAGCTGTTTTTT
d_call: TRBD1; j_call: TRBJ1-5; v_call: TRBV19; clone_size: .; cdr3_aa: CASSPVAEDRDQPQHF; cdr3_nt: TGTGCCAGTAGCCCTGTCGCCGAGGACAGGGATCAGCCCCAGCATTTT
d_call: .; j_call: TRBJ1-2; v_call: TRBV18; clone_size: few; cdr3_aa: CASSPQFDYGYTF; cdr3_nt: TGTGCCAGCTCACCCCAATTCGACTATGGCTACACCTTC
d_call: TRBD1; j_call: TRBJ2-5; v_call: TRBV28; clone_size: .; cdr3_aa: CASSLLRQGAKGETQYF; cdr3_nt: TGTGCCAGCAGTTTACTCCGACAGGGGGCGAAGGGAGAGACCCAGTACTTC
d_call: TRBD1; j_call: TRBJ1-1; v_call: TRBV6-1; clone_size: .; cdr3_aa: CASSEAQGVNTEAFF; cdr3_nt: TGTGCCAGCAGTGAAGCTCAGGGGGTCAACACTGAAGCTTTCTTT
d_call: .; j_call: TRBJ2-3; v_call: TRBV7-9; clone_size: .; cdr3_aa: CASRPGSPADTQYF; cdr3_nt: TGTGCCAGCAGGCCCGGGTCCCCCGCAGATACGCAGTATTTT
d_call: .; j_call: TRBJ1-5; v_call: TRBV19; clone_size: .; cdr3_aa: CASSMLSNSGKNQPQHF; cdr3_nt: TGTGCCAGTAGTATGCTATCCAACAGCGGGAAAAATCAGCCCCAGCATTTT
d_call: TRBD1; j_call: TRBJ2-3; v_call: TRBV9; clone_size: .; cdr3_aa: CASSFRDRLTGDTQYF; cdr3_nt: TGTGCCAGCAGCTTCCGGGACAGACTAACAGGGGATACGCAGTATTTT
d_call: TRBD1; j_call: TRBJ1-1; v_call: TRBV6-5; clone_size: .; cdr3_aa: CASSYGGQGHAFF; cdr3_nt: TGTGCCAGCAGTTACGGCGGACAGGGGCACGCTTTCTTT